Listed here are 16 T cell receptor beta chains from one sample, sequenced in a study of shared T cell receptors in the human thymus. Produced via immunoSEQ multiplex PCR; TCRdb's table is partial and in-frame only. The data show about 610,000 clones, 88% seen once. The data also belong to a second study, concerning human thymus T cells.

The sequencing input was thymocytes. These TCRs come from a boy under two years old with a congenital heart defect.

The chain has TRBV4-3 and TRBJ2-3; D call uncertain. This CDR3 is 18 amino acids long. Trimming stripped 3 bases from V and 4 bases from J, with 23 bases between. Germline CDR1 LGHNA, CDR2 YSLEER. CDR3 sequence: CASSHYASPAPLADTQYF. The CDR3 DNA follows: TGCGCCAGCAGCCATTACGCGTCCCCCGCTCCTCTAGCAGATACGCAGTATTTT.

The chain combines TRBV30 with TRBJ1-5; D gene uncertain. The CDR3 extends over 12 amino acids. Germline assignment: CDR1 GTSNPN and CDR2 SVGIG (reference sequence). V dropped 3 bases and J dropped 7 bases, with 10 bases sitting between them. The CDR3: CAWSHTAQPQHF. CDR3 nucleotide sequence: TGTGCCTGGAGCCACACAGCCCAGCCCCAGCATTTT.

The V call is TRBV28, the J call TRBJ1-2; 7 bases are a match to TRBD1. Trimming cost V 6 bases and J 0 bases; bases outside gene matches: 7. CDR1 is MDHEN, CDR2 SYDVKM, per germline. The CDR3 is 15 residues long. The CDR3 DNA reads as TGTGCCAGCAGGCCTACAGGGGAGACTAACTATGGCTACACCTTC. Its protein product is CASRPTGETNYGYTF.

The V call is TRBV19, the J call TRBJ2-7; 9 nucleotides agree with TRBD1. CDR1 is LNHDA, CDR2 SQIVND, per germline (reference sequence). This CDR3 contains 12 residues. The ends lost 7 bases at V and 12 bases at J; junction bases unmatched: 10. This CDR3 is CASNPRTGVGYF. In DNA, the CDR3 is TGTGCCAGTAACCCCCGGACAGGGGTCGGGTACTTC.

The gene calls are TRBV30 and TRBJ2-1; D may be TRBD2 (6 bases). In germline, CDR1 is GTSNPN, CDR2 SVGIG (reference sequence). Trimming removed 0 bases at V and 8 bases at J, with 17 bases between. The length of the CDR3 is 15 residues. In DNA, the CDR3 is TGTGCCTGGAGTGTAGGATCGGGAGAGCGTGATGAGCAGTTCTTC. Amino acids: CAWSVGSGERDEQFF.

The CDR3 is CASSLGTSESSYEQYF. As DNA, the CDR3 is TGTGCCAGCAGCTTGGGGACTAGCGAGAGCTCCTACGAGCAGTACTTC. The chain has TRBV5-4 and TRBJ2-7; TRBD2 aligns across 9 bases. This CDR3 contains 16 residues. Germline CDR1 reads SGHNT; CDR2 reads YYREEE (reference sequence). J lost 0 bases, V lost 0 bases, and 4 bases had no gene match. The whole variable domain, filled in from reference TRBV5-4 and TRBJ2-7, reads ETGVTQSPTHLIKTRGQQVTLRCSSQSGHNTVSWYQQALGQGPQFIFQYYREEENGRGNFPPRFSGLQFPNYSSELNVNALELDDSALYLCASSLGTSESSYEQYFGPGTRLTVT.

The chain is built from TRBV5-8 and TRBJ2-7, with a weak D call TRBD2 (5 bases). Germline CDR1 SGHTS, CDR2 YDEGEE. This CDR3 spans 15 amino acids. Trimming took 4 bases from V and 4 from J, leaving 18 bases between them. As DNA, the CDR3 is TGTGCCAGCAGCGGGCCCGGGAAAGCATCTTACGAGCAGTACTTC. It is translated as CASSGPGKASYEQYF.

The chain joins TRBV11-2 to TRBJ2-1, with TRBD2 matching 10 bases. Trimming took 1 base from V and 9 from J; bases not matched to a gene: 12. This CDR3 has 17 residues. Germline V gene data show CDR1 as SGHAT and CDR2 as FQNNGV. DNA of the CDR3: TGTGCCAGCAGCTTAGGCTCAGGACTAGCGGAGAAGGGTGAGCAGTTCTTC. Translated: CASSLGSGLAEKGEQFF.

The J gene is TRBJ2-4, the V gene TRBV27, with D possibly TRBD2 on 6 matching bases. The CDR3 consists of 18 residues. V was cut by 5 bases and J by 5 bases, with 25 bases left in between. Germline loops: CDR1 MNHEY, CDR2 SMNVEV (reference sequence). For the CDR3, the DNA is TGTGCCAGCAGTCCGCATGGGGGGACCCACAGACCCGAAAACATTCAGTACTTC. This codes for CASSPHGGTHRPENIQYF.

This chain uses TRBV27 with TRBJ2-1; 8 bases agree with TRBD2. V was pared by 3 bases and J by 9 bases, with 13 bases of the junction left unmatched. The CDR3 consists of 16 residues. Germline V gene lookup returns CDR1 MNHEY and CDR2 SMNVEV (reference sequence). CDR3 bases: TGTGCCAGCAGTTTTAAAGCGGGAGCCCCTCAGGGTGAGCAGTTCTTC. Translation: CASSFKAGAPQGEQFF.

J is TRBJ2-5 and V is TRBV7-2, with 8 bases lining up with TRBD2. The germline V gene has CDR1 SGHTA and CDR2 FQGNSA. V shed 4 bases, J shed 5 bases, and the junction held 18 bases outside the gene matches. This CDR3 spans 18 amino acids. Here the CDR3 reads CASSSITPGAGGEETQYF. The CDR3 DNA sequence: TGTGCCAGCAGCTCGATTACCCCCGGGGCGGGAGGAGAGGAGACCCAGTACTTC.

The rearrangement links TRBV5-6 to TRBJ2-4; 9 bases are shared with TRBD2. Germline-derived CDR1 and CDR2 are SGHDT and YYEEEE. This CDR3 region has 19 residues. J gave up 0 bases and V 3 bases, and 13 bases lay outside the gene matches. CDR3 in amino acids: CASSSLAGWGGPAKNIQYF. DNA for the CDR3: TGTGCCAGCAGCTCGCTAGCGGGATGGGGCGGCCCAGCCAAAAACATTCAGTACTTC.

J is TRBJ2-3 and V is TRBV19; TRBD2 is a possible D gene (6 bases). Germline lookup yields CDR1 LNHDA and CDR2 SQIVND (reference sequence). The CDR3 totals 13 residues. V was shortened by 6 bases and J by 6 bases, with 13 bases between the two germline ends. This chain's CDR3 is CASRSRLVDTQYF. The CDR3 coding sequence is TGTGCCAGTAGATCCCGACTAGTGGATACGCAGTATTTT.

V is TRBV5-1 and J is TRBJ2-5; D unresolved. V was cut by 0 bases and J by 4 bases, with 13 bases left in between. This CDR3 comprises 15 residues. Germline V gene sequence: CDR1 SGHRS, CDR2 YFSETQ. CDR3 loop: CASSLGAPEAETQYF. The CDR3, as DNA: TGCGCCAGCAGCTTGGGTGCCCCCGAGGCAGAGACCCAGTACTTC.

This sequence joins TRBV4-1 and TRBJ2-5; 12 bases map to TRBD1. The CDR3 length is 17 residues. Trimming removed 2 bases from V and 3 bases from J; junction bases left unmatched: 7. From germline, CDR1 is MGHRA and CDR2 YSYEKL. The CDR3 DNA is TGCGCCAGCAGCCAACTGGGACAGGGGGCTTGGAAAGAGACCCAGTACTTC. Translated: CASSQLGQGAWKETQYF.

This clone was counted once. The gene calls are TRBV10-3 and TRBJ1-5, with D possibly TRBD1 on 5 matching bases. Trimming removed 5 bases from V and 1 base from J, with 9 bases in between. This CDR3 has 14 residues. CDR1 and CDR2 from the germline V gene are ENHRY and SYGVKD. The DNA for the CDR3 is TGTGCCATCAGTTTAGACAGCAGCAATCAGCCCCAGCATTTT. Amino acids: CAISLDSSNQPQHF.